Described below is a single T cell receptor beta chain sequence and its context. What it binds is not known. Germline V lookup: CDR1 SGDLS, CDR2 YYNGEE. The germline V and J ends were trimmed by 2 bases and 5 bases, with 7 bases remaining between them. This CDR3 spans 13 amino acids. The sample comes from a study of cytomegalovirus exposure and HLA in healthy donors. Points from the study as a whole: Near-uniform donor sequencing depth was presumed by presence/absence analyses. Productive rates of about 90% or about 30% were seen for most TCR beta V segments in an earlier analysis. An analysis was carried out at a later point. It showed that HLA-associated TCR beta chains were more clonally expanded than equally common non-associated chains.

PCR amplification relied on 60 Vbeta primers (plus 13 Jbeta primers). TCRdb keeps only in-frame clones here, not all; method: immunoSEQ multiplex PCR. The table lists more than 150,000 clones, 82% of them singletons. Nominally healthy donors provided the samples, though records likely missed some immune exposures. The source is a man aged 40-50 years in good health and CMV-seronegative. The genes are TRBV9 and TRBJ2-2; D may be TRBD1 (5 bases). Source material: PBMCs. The CDR3 DNA reads as TGTGCCAGCAGCGTCAGGGAAACCGGGGAGCTGTTTTTT. Protein: CASSVRETGELFF.